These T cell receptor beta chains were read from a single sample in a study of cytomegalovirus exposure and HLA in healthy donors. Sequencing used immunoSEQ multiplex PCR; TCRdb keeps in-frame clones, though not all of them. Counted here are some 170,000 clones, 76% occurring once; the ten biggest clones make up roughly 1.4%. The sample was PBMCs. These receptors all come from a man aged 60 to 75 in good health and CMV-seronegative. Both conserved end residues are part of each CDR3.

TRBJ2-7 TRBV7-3 CASSPGGGGGSSYEQYF
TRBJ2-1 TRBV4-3 CASSHPGTSGYNEQFF
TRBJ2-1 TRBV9 CASSVAPSAPSGREEQFF
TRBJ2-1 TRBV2 CASSEVREVGNEQFF
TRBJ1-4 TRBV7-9 CSSSHRYRGQSTNEKLFF
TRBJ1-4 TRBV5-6 CASSTTGTTNEKLFF
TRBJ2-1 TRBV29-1 CSVVGRERYNEQFF
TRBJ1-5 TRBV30 CAHGTGNQPQHF
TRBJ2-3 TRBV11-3 CASSLEGGPSDTQYF
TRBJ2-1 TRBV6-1 CASSEQGVTYNEQFF
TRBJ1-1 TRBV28 CASRISGSNGAFF
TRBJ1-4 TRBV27 CASSPSLVSGEKLFF
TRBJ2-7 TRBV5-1 CASSPRQGGEQYF
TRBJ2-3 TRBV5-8 CASSISGLTDTQYF
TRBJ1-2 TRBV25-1 CASSPGLENGYTF
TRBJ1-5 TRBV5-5 CASSQDNEQPQHF
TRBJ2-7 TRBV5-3 CARSGHEQYF
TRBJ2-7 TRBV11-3 CASSLGGTGGSDEQYF
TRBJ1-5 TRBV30 CAWSVRGALNQPQHF
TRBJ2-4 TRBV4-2 CASSRGQGENIQYF
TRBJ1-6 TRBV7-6 CSSTEGADSPLHF
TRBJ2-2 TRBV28 CASSFLGQGGGELFF
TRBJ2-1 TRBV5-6 CASSSGQGGGHNEQFF
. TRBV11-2 CASSLEPSEPYEQYF
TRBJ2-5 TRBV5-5 CASSQGLPKETQYF
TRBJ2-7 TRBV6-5 CASTSGRNEQYF
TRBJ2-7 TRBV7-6 CASSLVGGTYEQYF
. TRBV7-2 CASSSAAGTEYEQYF
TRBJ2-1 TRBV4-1 CASSPLGFGENYNEQFF
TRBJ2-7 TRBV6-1 CASRPGQGAHNEQYF
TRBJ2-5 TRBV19 CASRNRDRAETQYF
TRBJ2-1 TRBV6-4 CASSDLQGNSVQFF
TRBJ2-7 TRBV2 CASSAGGAGNGYEQYF
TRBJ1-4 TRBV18 CASSPPGGATNEKLFF